This TCR beta chain was sequenced for a study of T cell repertoires in cytomegalovirus infection. Study summary: Indicated by public TCR beta signatures were CMV infection and matching HLA type. General study findings and limits: Individuals carrying CMV plus the relevant HLA were identified by cumulative frequency of public TCR beta families. Predominance within the ex vivo response was attributable to HLA-C-restricted CMV-specific TCR beta clonotypes.

TCRdb processed the reads anew with MiXCR; each CDR3 protein has one entry. This sample has some 600,000 distinct CDR3 sequences, with more than 20% found just once. This clonotype came up many times. Its target is unknown. The CDR3 totals 15 residues. Per germline, CDR1 LNHDA and CDR2 SQIVND (reference sequence). Trimming cost V 5 bases and J 8 bases, with 19 bases left between them. The specimen was CD8+ T cells from PBMCs. This clonotype originated in a human donor in good health (CMV status not recorded). Some clones in this sample may be carry-over from other donors' samples. The rearrangement uses TRBV19 and TRBJ2-1, with D perhaps TRBD1 (6 bases). The chain's CDR3 is CASSLYAGTRDEQFF. CDR3 DNA: TGTGCCAGTAGTCTCTACGCCGGGACACGAGATGAGCAGTTCTTC.